This T cell receptor (beta chain) was captured by sequencing in a study of blood T cell repertoires in COVID-19 (TCRdb year 2020). In the study overall: The collaborator samples originated in the United States, Italy and Spain and spanned the acute and convalescent phases of COVID-19. The repertoires were released in a freely available public database meant as a resource for research on the immune response to SARS-CoV-2. Samples came from the ongoing ImmuneRACE study (first 160 participants) plus 1,254 subjects from 6 global collaborators. The dataset comprised deeply sampled blood TCRbeta repertoires from subjects exposed to, actively infected with, or recovered from COVID-19. Where HLA class I and class II types were available, the types were taken from metadata supplied by the sample provider, not from assay-based typing. Nearly every sample came with metadata listing a de-identified subject ID, COVID-19 status, age in years and sex. The prospective study material was composed of cDNA or gDNA derived from T cells, B-cell-depleted T cells, or PBMCs. What the research found in general, with its limitations: Clinical and demographic metadata were provided uncurated, with the amount varying by source and participant.

The collaborating institutions used their own protocols to collect whole blood in K2EDTA tubes. Collaborator samples were shipped for TCRbeta analysis as frozen whole blood, isolated PBMCs, or DNA extracted from either sample type. TCRbeta CDR3 regions were amplified from genomic DNA using the immunoSEQ Assay, a bias-controlled multiplex PCR. As for the authors' bioinformatics: Nucleated cell counts per sample were estimated from amplification of reference gene primers within the assay. To quantify the absolute abundance of each unique TCRbeta CDR3 rearrangement, sequence reads were collapsed and filtered. For each sample, productive Simpson clonality was calculated as the square root of Simpson's diversity index over productive rearrangements. In TCRdb, the immuneACCESS table is reduced to in-frame sequences with V and J assigned. These tables do not hold every clone; where another copy was compared, an unresolved V gene accounts for under half, and the others remain unexplained. For V, J and clone size, that table is used; D and trimming come from the DNA. For this sample the table gives 120,000 or so clones, of which just over 70% were detected only once. Of the sample, under 1% falls within the top ten clones.

A word on this clone: The target of this receptor is not known. One end of the junction does not line up with germline, which may come from a read error.

What was sequenced was peripheral blood. The TCR comes from a human donor with acute or convalescent COVID-19. The donor label of this sample is uncertain.

Here is the DNA: TGTGCCAGCAGCGAAGAAGCCTCTGGAAACACCATATATTTT. This is translated as CASSEEASGNTIYF. Here the chain combines TRBV3-1 (or the pseudogene TRBV3-2) and TRBJ1-3; no confident D gene assignment can be made. The germline V gene encodes CDR1 LGHDT and CDR2 YNNKEL (reference sequence). The CDR3 runs 14 amino acids, cysteine and phenylalanine included. Only the CDR3 part of the read is kept: 42 bases, read in frame from the first base.